This T cell receptor (beta chain) was sequenced in a study of technical replicates of blood from a handful of donors. The assay was immunoSEQ multiplex PCR, and TCRdb's table has in-frame clones only and misses some. The sample consists of about 83,000 clones, 92% of them appearing once. Germline assignment: CDR1 MGHRA and CDR2 YSYEKL. Losses at the gene ends were 8 bases for V and 3 bases for J; bases not matched to a gene: 3. The CDR3 has 13 amino acids. This sequence originates from a human donor in good health. The chain uses TRBV4-1 and TRBJ2-1; 8 bases match TRBD2. The sequenced sample consisted of T cells isolated from PBMCs. The CDR3 sequence: CASRRGDYNEQFF. Written as DNA, the CDR3 is TGCGCCAGCCGGCGGGGGGACTACAATGAGCAGTTCTTC.